The 21 T cell receptor beta chains below come from one sample, sequenced in a study of response to subunit inactivated influenza vaccine. TCRdb processed the RT-PCR reads anew with MiXCR; each CDR3 protein has one entry. The sample lists roughly 700,000 distinct CDR3 sequences; approximately 15% were seen once. The sequenced sample was PBMCs from blood, obtained about 12 days after vaccination. The receptors derive from a middle-aged man who received an inactivated influenza vaccine.

This clonotype showed up many times. CDR3 protein: CASSVTGTGETPLHF. DNA for the CDR3: TGTGCCAGCAGTGTCACCGGGACAGGGGAGACACCCCTCCACTTT. The gene calls are TRBV6-1 and TRBJ1-6; TRBD1 agrees at 10 bases. The CDR3 length is 15 residues. V lost 4 bases and J lost 11; bases outside the gene matches: 8. Germline V lookup: CDR1 MNHNS, CDR2 SASEGT.

This clonotype was seen only a few times. The V call is TRBV29-1, the J call TRBJ2-1; D unresolved. This CDR3 comprises 15 residues. With 1 base removed from V and 0 bases from J, the gap between germline ends came to 10 bases. The germline gives CDR1 SQVTM, CDR2 ANQGSEA. CDR3 protein: CSVEGTASSYNEQFF. DNA for the CDR3: TGCAGCGTTGAAGGGACGGCGAGCTCCTACAATGAGCAGTTCTTC.

This clonotype has just a few counts. The chain couples TRBV6-1 to TRBJ1-6; D call uncertain. The CDR3 totals 15 residues. With 3 bases removed from V and 3 bases from J, the gap between germline ends came to 9 bases. CDR1 is MNHNS, CDR2 SASEGT, per germline. As DNA, the CDR3 is TGTGCCAGCAGTGACAGCCCAAACTATAATTCACCCCTCCACTTT. Amino acids: CASSDSPNYNSPLHF.

This clonotype was found a few times. The CDR3 DNA follows: TGCGCCAGCAGCCCGATCGGACAGGGATCAGCTGGGGCCAACGTCCTGACTTTC. It specifies CASSPIGQGSAGANVLTF. J is TRBJ2-6 and V is TRBV5-1; 8 bases map to TRBD1. The length of the CDR3 is 18 residues. The V segment lost 4 bases and the J segment 2 bases; nucleotides outside the gene matches: 11. Per germline, CDR1 SGHRS and CDR2 YFSETQ.

The chain couples TRBV28 to TRBJ1-5; tentatively, D is TRBD1 (6 bases). Germline V lookup: CDR1 MDHEN, CDR2 SYDVKM. CDR3 size: 14 residues. V lost 1 base and J lost 5, with 9 bases in between. The CDR3 loop reads CASSLLQGDQPQHF. Written as DNA, the CDR3 is TGTGCCAGCAGTTTATTACAGGGCGATCAGCCCCAGCATTTT.

This chain joins TRBV6-2 or TRBV6-3 and TRBJ2-7; 9 bases fit TRBD1. The trim removed 2 bases at V and 3 bases at J, leaving 8 bases unmatched. Per germline, CDR1 MNHEY and CDR2 SVGEGT. This CDR3 has 16 residues. The CDR3 reads CASSYRINRGLYEQYF. In nucleotides, the CDR3 is TGTGCCAGCAGTTACCGGATCAACAGGGGGCTCTACGAGCAGTACTTC.

V usage is TRBV6-5 and J usage is TRBJ2-5, with TRBD2 identical over 11 bases. There are 16 residues in the CDR3. The germline gives CDR1 MNHEY, CDR2 SVGAGI. V lost 2 bases to trimming and J lost 7 bases; unmatched junction nucleotides: 9. The CDR3 nucleotides are TGTGCCAGCAGTTACAAGACTAGCGGGGCGAGGGGGACCCAGTACTTC. Its translation is CASSYKTSGARGTQYF.

The chain recombines TRBV28 with TRBJ2-1; D call uncertain. Per the germline V gene, CDR1 is MDHEN and CDR2 is SYDVKM. V was shortened by 3 bases and J by 6 bases, with 12 bases between the two germline ends. The CDR3 contains 14 residues. The CDR3 sequence: CASSFPDVSNEQFF. The CDR3 DNA is TGTGCCAGCAGTTTCCCCGACGTTAGCAATGAGCAGTTCTTC.

This clonotype was picked up a small number of times. The chain has TRBV10-3 and TRBJ2-7; D is ambiguous. The CDR3 runs 12 residues. The V end was cut by 2 bases, the J end by 4 bases, with 6 bases between. Looked up from germline, CDR1 is ENHRY and CDR2 is SYGVKD. The CDR3 loop reads CAISERLYEQYF. The CDR3 DNA is TGTGCCATCAGTGAGAGGTTGTACGAGCAGTACTTC.

Only a few counts were recorded for this clonotype. This chain links TRBV4-2 with TRBJ1-1; possibly TRBD1 for D (6 bases). The CDR3 extends over 17 amino acids. Germline loops: CDR1 LGHNA, CDR2 YNFKEQ. The V and J ends lost 1 base and 4 bases respectively, with 19 bases between them. CDR3 coding DNA: TGTGCCAGCAGCCAAGGCAGGGGCCGCGAAAGGCGCACTGAAGCTTTCTTT. Amino acids: CASSQGRGRERRTEAFF.

This chain uses TRBV6-5 with TRBJ2-2; D remains ambiguous. Trimming took off 1 base at V and 4 bases at J, with 7 bases between the two ends. Germline V gene data show CDR1 as MNHEY and CDR2 as SVGAGI. CDR3 length equals 14 residues. The CDR3 is CASSYFRVTGELFF. The CDR3 region has the DNA TGTGCCAGCAGTTACTTCCGGGTCACCGGGGAGCTGTTTTTT.

The V call is TRBV3-1, the J call TRBJ2-1; 15 nucleotides match TRBD2. Looked up from germline, CDR1 is LGHDT and CDR2 is YNNKEL (reference sequence). This CDR3 is 18 amino acids long. V lost 4 bases and J lost 3; bases outside the gene matches: 7. The CDR3 sequence is CASSPRTSGRAGYNEQFF. The CDR3 nucleotides read TGTGCCAGCAGCCCCCGGACTAGCGGGAGGGCCGGCTACAATGAGCAGTTCTTC.

This sequence joins TRBV27 and TRBJ2-7; 14 positions match TRBD2. V lost 5 bases and J lost 2; bases outside the gene matches: 11. Germline CDR1 reads MNHEY; CDR2 reads SMNVEV (reference sequence). This CDR3 region has 18 residues. The CDR3 DNA sequence: TGTGCCAGCAGTCCAGGACTAGCGGGAGGACCCTCCACCTACGAGCAGTACTTC. It codes for CASSPGLAGGPSTYEQYF.

The chain combines TRBV6-1 with TRBJ2-2; 13 bases line up with TRBD2. Unmatched junction bases numbered 5, after V lost 4 bases and J lost 3 bases. CDR1 and CDR2 from the germline V gene are MNHNS and SASEGT. The CDR3 spans 17 residues. DNA of the CDR3: TGTGCCAGCAGTGCCGGACTAGCGGGGGATTACACCGGGGAGCTGTTTTTT. This encodes CASSAGLAGDYTGELFF.

The chain combines TRBV6-1 with TRBJ2-5; D might be TRBD2 (5 bases). CDR3 length: 14 residues. The germline V gene encodes CDR1 MNHNS and CDR2 SASEGT. V was trimmed by 6 bases and J by 5 bases, leaving 16 bases between them. The CDR3 reads CASSPPGWEETQYF. In DNA form, the CDR3 reads TGTGCCAGCAGCCCTCCCGGATGGGAGGAGACCCAGTACTTC.

V is TRBV24-1 and J is TRBJ1-2; 7 nucleotides line up with TRBD1. The germline CDR1 and CDR2 sequences are KGHDR and SFDVKD. The CDR3 runs 16 residues. Trimming at V came to 4 bases and at J to 5 bases, leaving 12 bases not matched to a gene. The DNA for the CDR3 is TGTGCCACCAGTGACCCAAAACAGGGGTCACTTTATGGCTACACCTTC. This codes for CATSDPKQGSLYGYTF.

This clonotype has only a few counts. The V and J genes are TRBV11-2 and TRBJ2-2; D unresolved. This CDR3 contains 12 residues. Germline CDR1 is SGHAT and CDR2 is FQNNGV. V was shortened by 1 base and J by 8 bases, with 5 bases between the two germline ends. This chain's CDR3 is CASSLALGELFF. The CDR3 region has the DNA TGTGCCAGCAGCTTAGCTTTGGGGGAGCTGTTTTTT.

Many counts were recorded for this clonotype. CDR3 region: CASSPPRGRGLAGAPYEQYF. The CDR3 DNA reads as TGCGCCAGCAGCCCCCCAAGGGGCCGGGGACTAGCGGGAGCTCCCTACGAGCAGTACTTC. V gene TRBV4-3 combines with J gene TRBJ2-7, with 14 bases matching TRBD2. The V gene's germline CDR1 is LGHNA and CDR2 YSLEER. This CDR3 comprises 20 residues. Trimming at V came to 4 bases and at J to 2 bases, leaving 16 bases not matched to a gene.

The V call is TRBV4-3, the J call TRBJ2-2; D is unresolved. The V end was cut by 4 bases, the J end by 1 base, with 16 bases between. Germline CDR1 is LGHNA and CDR2 is YSLEER. This CDR3 spans 17 amino acids. The CDR3 region is CASSPRAGPGNTGELFF. The CDR3, as DNA: TGCGCCAGCAGCCCCCGCGCAGGCCCTGGGAACACCGGGGAGCTGTTTTTT.

This clonotype has only a few counts. The chain carries TRBV6-1 and TRBJ2-1; 9 bases are a match to TRBD1. V was clipped by 6 bases and J by 4 bases; unmatched bases: 7. This CDR3 has 15 residues. Germline-derived CDR1 and CDR2 are MNHNS and SASEGT. The CDR3 spells CASSPLGQGYNEQFF. DNA for the CDR3: TGTGCCAGCAGCCCTTTGGGACAGGGTTACAATGAGCAGTTCTTC.

This chain uses TRBV30 with TRBJ2-3; D call uncertain. V was clipped by 0 bases and J by 4 bases, with 5 bases between them. The CDR3 has 12 amino acids. Germline V CDR1 and CDR2: GTSNPN, SVGIG (reference sequence). The CDR3: CAWSVMSDTQYF. CDR3 sequence (DNA): TGTGCCTGGAGTGTGATGTCAGATACGCAGTATTTT.